This T cell receptor (beta chain) comes out of a study of T-cell memory formation after mild COVID-19. The CDR3 runs 16 residues. Trimming removed 0 bases from V and 0 bases from J; junction bases left unmatched: 3. Germline CDR1 is DFQATT and CDR2 is SNEGSKA (reference sequence). Via MiXCR, TCRdb re-called the 5' RACE reads, giving one row per CDR3 protein. The sample gives approximately 440,000 distinct CDR3 sequences, around 20% of which show up once; 7.5% to 9.5% is in the top ten. The source of this sequence is an adult woman who had mild COVID-19 (a few samples of this study predate the infection). Cell type and time point are not known. The sequencing sample was made of PBMCs or a T cell subset sorted from them (not recorded which). The rearrangement joins TRBV20-1 to TRBJ2-3; 10 nucleotides match TRBD2. The CDR3 DNA is TGCAGTGCTAGAGAACTAGCGGGGTATAGCACAGATACGCAGTATTTT. Translation: CSARELAGYSTDTQYF.